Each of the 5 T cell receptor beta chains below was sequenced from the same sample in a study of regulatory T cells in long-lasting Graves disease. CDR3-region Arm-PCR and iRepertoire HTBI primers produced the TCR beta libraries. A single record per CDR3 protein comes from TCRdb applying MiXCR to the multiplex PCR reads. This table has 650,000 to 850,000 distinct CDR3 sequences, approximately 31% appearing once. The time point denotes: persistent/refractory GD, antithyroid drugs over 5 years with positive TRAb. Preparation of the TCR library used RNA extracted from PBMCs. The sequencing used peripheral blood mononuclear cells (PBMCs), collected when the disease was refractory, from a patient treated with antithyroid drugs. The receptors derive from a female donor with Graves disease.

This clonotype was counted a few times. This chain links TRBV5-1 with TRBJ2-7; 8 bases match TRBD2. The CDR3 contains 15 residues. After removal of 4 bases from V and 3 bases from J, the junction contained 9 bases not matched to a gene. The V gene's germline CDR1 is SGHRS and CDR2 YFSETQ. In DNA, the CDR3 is TGCGCCAGCAGCCCGGGGGGGGTCGTTTACTACGAGCAGTACTTC. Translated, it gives CASSPGGVVYYEQYF.

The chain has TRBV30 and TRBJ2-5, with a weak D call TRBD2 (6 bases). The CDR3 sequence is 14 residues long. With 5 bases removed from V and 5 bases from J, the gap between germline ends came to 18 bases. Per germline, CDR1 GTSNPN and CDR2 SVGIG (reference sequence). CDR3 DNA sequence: TGTGCCTGGGATTTGGGCGGAGGGGAGGAGACCCAGTACTTC. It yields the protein CAWDLGGGEETQYF.

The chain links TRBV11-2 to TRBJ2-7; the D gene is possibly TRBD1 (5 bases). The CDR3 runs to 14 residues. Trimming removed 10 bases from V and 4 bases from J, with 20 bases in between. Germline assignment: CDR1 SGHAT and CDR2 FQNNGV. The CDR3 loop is CATSPGLISYEQYF. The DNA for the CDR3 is TGTGCCACTTCTCCAGGGCTCATCTCATACGAGCAGTACTTC.

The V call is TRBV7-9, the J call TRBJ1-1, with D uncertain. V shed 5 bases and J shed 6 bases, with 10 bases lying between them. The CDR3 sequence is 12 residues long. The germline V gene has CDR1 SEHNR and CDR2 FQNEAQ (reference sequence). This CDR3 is CASSGDQPEAFF. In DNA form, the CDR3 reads TGTGCCAGCAGCGGAGACCAGCCTGAAGCTTTCTTT.

The CDR3 region has the DNA TGTGCCAGCAGCTTACACAATGAGCAGTTCTTC. It translates to CASSLHNEQFF. The chain has TRBV11-1 and TRBJ2-1; D is unresolved. The germline CDR1 and CDR2 sequences are SGHAT and FQDESV (reference sequence). V lost 2 bases and J 5 bases, leaving 1 base between the germline ends. CDR3 length: 11 residues.